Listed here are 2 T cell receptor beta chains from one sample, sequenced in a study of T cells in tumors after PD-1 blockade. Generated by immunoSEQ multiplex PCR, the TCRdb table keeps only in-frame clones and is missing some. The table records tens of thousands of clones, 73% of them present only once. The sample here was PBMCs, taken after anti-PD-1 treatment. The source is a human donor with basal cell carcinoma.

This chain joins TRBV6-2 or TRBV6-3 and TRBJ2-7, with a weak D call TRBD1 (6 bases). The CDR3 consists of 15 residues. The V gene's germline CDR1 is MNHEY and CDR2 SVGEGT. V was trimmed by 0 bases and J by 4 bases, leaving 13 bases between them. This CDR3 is CASSYSQGRRYEQYF. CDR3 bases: TGTGCCAGCAGTTACTCCCAGGGGCGAAGGTACGAGCAGTACTTC.

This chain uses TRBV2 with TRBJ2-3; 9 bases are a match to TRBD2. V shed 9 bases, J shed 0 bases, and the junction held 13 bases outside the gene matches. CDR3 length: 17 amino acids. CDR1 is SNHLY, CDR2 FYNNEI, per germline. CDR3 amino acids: CASLPAGGLTSTDTQYF. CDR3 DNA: TGTGCCAGTTTGCCAGCGGGGGGTTTGACTAGCACAGATACGCAGTATTTT.